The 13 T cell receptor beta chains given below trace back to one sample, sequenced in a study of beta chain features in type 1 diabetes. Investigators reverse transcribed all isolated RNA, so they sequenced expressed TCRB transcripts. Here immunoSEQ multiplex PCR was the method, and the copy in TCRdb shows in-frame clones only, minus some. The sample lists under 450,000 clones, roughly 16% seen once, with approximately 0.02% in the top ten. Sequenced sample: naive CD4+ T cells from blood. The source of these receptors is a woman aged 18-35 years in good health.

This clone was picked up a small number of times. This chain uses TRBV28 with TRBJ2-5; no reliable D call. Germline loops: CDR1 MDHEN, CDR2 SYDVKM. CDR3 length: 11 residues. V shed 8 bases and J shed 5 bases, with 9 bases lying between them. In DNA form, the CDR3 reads TGTGCCAGCGCCGTAAGCGAGACCCAGTACTTC. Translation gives CASAVSETQYF.

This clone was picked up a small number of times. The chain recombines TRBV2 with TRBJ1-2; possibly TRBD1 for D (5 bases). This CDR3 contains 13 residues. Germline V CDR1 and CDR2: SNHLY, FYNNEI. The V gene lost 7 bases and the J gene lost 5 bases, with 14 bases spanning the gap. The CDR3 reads CASNRQSQYGYTF. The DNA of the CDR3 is TGTGCCAGCAACAGACAGAGCCAATATGGCTACACCTTC.

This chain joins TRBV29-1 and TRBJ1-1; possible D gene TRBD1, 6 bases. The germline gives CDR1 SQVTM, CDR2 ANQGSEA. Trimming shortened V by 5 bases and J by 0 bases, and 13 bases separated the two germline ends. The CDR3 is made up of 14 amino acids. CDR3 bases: TGCAGCGTTCTCCGACAGGTTATGAACACTGAAGCTTTCTTT. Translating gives CSVLRQVMNTEAFF. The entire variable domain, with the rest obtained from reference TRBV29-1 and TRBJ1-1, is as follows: SAVISQKPSRDICQRGTSLTIQCQVDSQVTMMFWYRQQPGQSLTLIATANQGSEATYESGFVIDKFPISRPNLTFSTLTVSNMSPEDSSIYLCSVLRQVMNTEAFFGQGTRLTVV.

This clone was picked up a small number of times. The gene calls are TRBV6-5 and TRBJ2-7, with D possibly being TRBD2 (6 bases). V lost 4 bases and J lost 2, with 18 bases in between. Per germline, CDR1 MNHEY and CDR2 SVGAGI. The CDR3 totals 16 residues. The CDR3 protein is CASSFFGLPSTYEQYF. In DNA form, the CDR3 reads TGTGCCAGCAGTTTCTTCGGACTACCCTCTACCTACGAGCAGTACTTC.

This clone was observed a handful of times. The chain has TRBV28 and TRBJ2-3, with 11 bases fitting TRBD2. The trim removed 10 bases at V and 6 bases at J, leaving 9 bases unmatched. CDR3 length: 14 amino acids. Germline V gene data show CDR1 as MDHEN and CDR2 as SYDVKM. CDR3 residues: CATLAGGPGDTQYF. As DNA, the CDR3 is TGTGCCACCTTAGCGGGAGGGCCAGGGGATACGCAGTATTTT.

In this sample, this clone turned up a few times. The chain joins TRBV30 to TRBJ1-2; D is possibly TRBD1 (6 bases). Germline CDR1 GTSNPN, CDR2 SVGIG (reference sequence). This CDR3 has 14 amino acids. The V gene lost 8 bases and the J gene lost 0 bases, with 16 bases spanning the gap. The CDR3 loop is CAGGRGAANYGYTF. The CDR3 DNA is TGTGCCGGAGGTCGGGGGGCGGCTAACTATGGCTACACCTTC.

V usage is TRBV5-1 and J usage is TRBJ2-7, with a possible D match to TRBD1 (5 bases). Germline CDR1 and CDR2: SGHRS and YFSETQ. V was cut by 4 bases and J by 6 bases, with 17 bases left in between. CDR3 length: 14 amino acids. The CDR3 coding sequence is TGCGCCAGCAGCCCCTCGTCAGGGTACGGCGAGCAGTACTTC. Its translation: CASSPSSGYGEQYF. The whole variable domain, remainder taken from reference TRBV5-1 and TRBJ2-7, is KAGVTQTPRYLIKTRGQQVTLSCSPISGHRSVSWYQQTPGQGLQFLFEYFSETQRNKGNFPGRFSGRQFSNSRSEMNVSTLELGDSALYLCASSPSSGYGEQYFGPGTRLTVT.

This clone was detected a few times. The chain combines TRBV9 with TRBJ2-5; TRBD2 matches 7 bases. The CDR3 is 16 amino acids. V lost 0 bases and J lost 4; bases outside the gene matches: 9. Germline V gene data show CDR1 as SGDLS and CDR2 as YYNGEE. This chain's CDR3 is CASSVGAGAGTETQYF. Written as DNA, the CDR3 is TGTGCCAGCAGCGTAGGGGCGGGAGCCGGAACAGAGACCCAGTACTTC.

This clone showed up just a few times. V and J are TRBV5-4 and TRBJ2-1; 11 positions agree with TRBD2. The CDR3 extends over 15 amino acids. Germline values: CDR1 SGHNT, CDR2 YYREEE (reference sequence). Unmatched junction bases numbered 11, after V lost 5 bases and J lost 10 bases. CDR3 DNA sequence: TGTGCCAGCAGGTCCGGGACTAGCGGCCCGGGGGAGCAGTTCTTC. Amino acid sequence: CASRSGTSGPGEQFF. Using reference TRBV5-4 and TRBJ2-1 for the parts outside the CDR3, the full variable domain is ETGVTQSPTHLIKTRGQQVTLRCSSQSGHNTVSWYQQALGQGPQFIFQYYREEENGRGNFPPRFSGLQFPNYSSELNVNALELDDSALYLCASRSGTSGPGEQFFGPGTRLTVL.

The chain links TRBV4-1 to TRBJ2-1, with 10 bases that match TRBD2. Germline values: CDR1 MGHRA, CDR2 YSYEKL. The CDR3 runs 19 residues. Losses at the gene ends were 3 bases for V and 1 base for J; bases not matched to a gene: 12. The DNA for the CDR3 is TGCGCCAGCAGCCAGAGAAACAAAATAGCGGGAGGTTCCTACAATGAGCAGTTCTTC. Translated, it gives CASSQRNKIAGGSYNEQFF.

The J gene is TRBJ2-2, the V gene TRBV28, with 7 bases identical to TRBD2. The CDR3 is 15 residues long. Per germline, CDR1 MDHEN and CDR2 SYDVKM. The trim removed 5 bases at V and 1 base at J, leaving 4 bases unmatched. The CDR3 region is CASSPSSGNTGELFF. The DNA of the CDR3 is TGTGCCAGCAGTCCCTCTAGCGGGAACACCGGGGAGCTGTTTTTT.

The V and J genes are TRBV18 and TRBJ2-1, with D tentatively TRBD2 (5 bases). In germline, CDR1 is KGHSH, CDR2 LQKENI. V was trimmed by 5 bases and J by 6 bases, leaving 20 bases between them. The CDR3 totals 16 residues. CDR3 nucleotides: TGTGCCAGCTCAACCCAAGAGGGTCTGGTGATCAATGAGCAGTTCTTC. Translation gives CASSTQEGLVINEQFF.

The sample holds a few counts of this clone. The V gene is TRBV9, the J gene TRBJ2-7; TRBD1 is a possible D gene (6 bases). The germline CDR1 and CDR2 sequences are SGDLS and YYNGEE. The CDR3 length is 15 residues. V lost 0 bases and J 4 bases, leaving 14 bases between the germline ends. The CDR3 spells CASSVGAGVGYEQYF. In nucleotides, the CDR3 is TGTGCCAGCAGCGTAGGGGCAGGGGTGGGGTACGAGCAGTACTTC.